This T cell receptor (beta chain) was obtained from a study of radiotherapy plus CTLA-4 blockade in lung cancer. Study results and caveats: In blood, tumor-derived TCR clones expanded after radiotherapy plus ipilimumab. Per reports, early blood T cell clone dynamics, plus interferon-beta, forecast response most strongly.

CDR1 SGHTA and CDR2 FQGNSA come from the germline V gene. The CDR3 is 15 residues long. J was trimmed by 2 bases and V by 0 bases; bases with no gene match: 4. The study gave focal radiation plus ipilimumab CTLA-4 blockade to patients with chemo-refractory metastatic non-small-cell lung cancer. With regard to this clone: Its antigen remains unidentified.

TCRdb's table, derived via immunoSEQ multiplex PCR, lists solely in-frame clones and lacks some. The table has 130,000 or so clones, 75% to 90% seen once. This sequence joins TRBV7-2 and TRBJ2-7; the match to TRBD2 covers 7 bases. This TCR was sampled from a human donor with non-small cell lung cancer that progressed on radiotherapy plus ipilimumab. The input for sequencing was peripheral blood, taken from a patient treated with radiotherapy plus ipilimumab. The CDR3 protein is CASSLAVTSAYEQYF. The CDR3 DNA sequence: TGTGCCAGCAGCTTAGCGGTCACTAGCGCCTACGAGCAGTACTTC. Combining the CDR3 with reference TRBV7-2 and TRBJ2-7 gives the whole variable domain GAGVSQSPSNKVTEKGKDVELRCDPISGHTALYWYRQSLGQGLEFLIYFQGNSAPDKSGLPSDRFSAERTGGSVSTLTIQRTQQEDSAVYLCASSLAVTSAYEQYFGPGTRLTVT.